The T cell receptor (beta chain) described here comes from a study of a mutant IDH1 vaccine in newly diagnosed glioma. Study-wide background: Once 4-6 weeks had passed after radiotherapy alone, vaccination started, or it started with temozolomide cycles. Beforehand, treatment had been radiotherapy, temozolomide, or both; the majority received both.

This sample's time point: week 11, during vaccination. Vaccination used 300 ug of mutant IDH1 20-mer peptide per dose, with topical imiquimod. Remarks on this clone: Its target is unknown.

The data were produced by immunoSEQ multiplex PCR, yet TCRdb's version contains in-frame clones alone and is incomplete. Among 110,000 or so clones listed, 85% to 90% were seen once. This CDR3 is 15 amino acids long. In germline, CDR1 is SGHRS, CDR2 YFSETQ. With 3 bases removed from V and 2 bases from J, the gap between germline ends came to 15 bases. The chain joins TRBV5-1 to TRBJ2-7, with D maybe TRBD2 (6 bases). The receptor's source is a woman in her forties or fifties with glioma. Source: PBMCs, taken from a glioma patient whose treatment included an IDH1 peptide vaccine. For the CDR3, the DNA is TGCGCCAGCAGCTACTCCCCGGGAGAGACCTACGAGCAGTACTTC. Amino acid sequence: CASSYSPGETYEQYF.